The entry below gives a single T cell receptor beta chain sequence along with its context. These data come from a study of blood T cell repertoires in COVID-19. Study-wide context: T cells, B-cell-depleted T cells, or PBMCs supplied cDNA or gDNA.

Trimming removed 3 bases at V and 6 bases at J, with 11 bases between. This CDR3 contains 13 residues. CDR1 and CDR2 (germline): SGDLS, YYNGEE. Original processing methods: Amplification with reference gene primers provided the estimates of nucleated cell counts. Clones were read by immunoSEQ multiplex PCR, and TCRdb kept only the in-frame ones, dropping some. V and J calls and clone size are those listed in that table; D and trimming were worked out from the DNA. This table holds about 130,000 clones, 79% found once. The source of this sequence is a man aged 40-50 years with active or convalescent COVID-19. The sequenced material came from peripheral blood. This rearrangement joins TRBV9 to TRBJ2-3; a possible D gene is TRBD2 (5 bases). The DNA for the CDR3 is TGTGCCAGCAGCGCCCACACGGGGGATACGCAGTATTTT. Its protein product is CASSAHTGDTQYF.